The entry below describes one T cell receptor (beta chain). Trimming at V came to 6 bases and at J to 0 bases, leaving 6 bases not matched to a gene. This CDR3 has 16 residues. This entry comes from a study of blood T cell repertoires in COVID-19. Overall study: The analysed material was cDNA or gDNA that came from T cells, B-cell-depleted T cells, or PBMCs.

In the authors' workflow: Estimation of nucleated cell counts relied on the amplification of reference gene primers. Data came from immunoSEQ multiplex PCR; TCRdb stores just in-frame clones and leaves some out. The V and J calls and clone size were taken over from that table, and D and trimming were inferred from the DNA. Altogether about 220,000 clones are present, roughly 84% being singletons, with the ten largest covering about 3.8%. The receptor was derived from a woman over 75 with acute or convalescent COVID-19. V is TRBV23-1 and J is TRBJ1-2; TRBD1 agrees at 11 bases. TRBV23-1 is placed among ORFs of uncertain function. Sequencing used peripheral blood. The CDR3 bases are TGCGCCAGCAGGAAGGACAGGGGGCCCTCTAACTATGGCTACACCTTC. It yields the protein CASRKDRGPSNYGYTF.